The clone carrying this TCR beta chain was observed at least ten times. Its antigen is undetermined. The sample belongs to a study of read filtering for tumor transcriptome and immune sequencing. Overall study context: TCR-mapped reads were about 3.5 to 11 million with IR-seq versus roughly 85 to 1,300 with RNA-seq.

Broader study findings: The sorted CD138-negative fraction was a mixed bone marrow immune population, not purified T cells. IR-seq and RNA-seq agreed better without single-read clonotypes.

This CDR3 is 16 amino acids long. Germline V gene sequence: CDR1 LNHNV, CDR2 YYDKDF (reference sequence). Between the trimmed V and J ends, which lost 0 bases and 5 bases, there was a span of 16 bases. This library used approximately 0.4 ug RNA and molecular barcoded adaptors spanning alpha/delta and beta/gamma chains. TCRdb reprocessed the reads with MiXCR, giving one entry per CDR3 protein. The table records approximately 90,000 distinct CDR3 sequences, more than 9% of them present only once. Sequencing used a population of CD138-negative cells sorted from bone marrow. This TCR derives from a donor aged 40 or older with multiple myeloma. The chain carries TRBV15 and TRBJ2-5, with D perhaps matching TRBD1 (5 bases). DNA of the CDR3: TGTGCCACCAGCAGAGACCTCCTTCAGGGTCCGGAGACCCAGTACTTC. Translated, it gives CATSRDLLQGPETQYF.